Sequencing of this T cell receptor beta chain was carried out in a study of RUNX1 and TCR beta rearrangement in T-cell leukemia (dated by TCRdb to 2020 to 2021). With respect to the entire study: The comparison of TCR beta rearrangements and CDR3 junctions set some 13 T-ALLs carrying mono-allelic acquired RUNX1 mutations against approximately twelve T-ALLs that were RUNX1 wildtype. Human T-ALL TCR beta rearrangements were analyzed to compare with results from a Runx1 knockout mouse model. The RUNX1 wildtype T-ALLs were matched on an immature maturation arrest stage, which was defined as the absence of cytoplasmic or surface TCR beta protein. The multicentric trials were GRAALL-2003 and GRAALL-2005. RUNX1 wildtype T-ALLs were chosen to carry at least incomplete clonal TCR beta rearrangements so that D1 versus D2 segment comparison could be performed. The RUNX1 mutation status of the T-ALL cases had been established in an earlier study. In the mutated group, every RUNX1 mutation was heterozygous, with roughly ten located in the Runt homology domain and a few in the transactivation domain. After EuroClonality multiplex PCR on genomic DNA, Genescan analysis was used to assess TCR rearrangements. More diverse maturation arrest stages were spanned by RUNX1-mutated T-ALLs, including cases arrested before the onset of TCR beta rearrangement. General study outcomes and caveats: TCR beta J1 cluster usage was similar between RUNX1-mutated and wildtype T-ALLs, with no significant difference. In clonal rearrangements, TCR beta D1 segment usage was not significantly different between RUNX1-mutated (around 80%) and wildtype (around 61%) T-ALLs. Because too few clonal rearrangements were available, TCR beta CDR3 length and D segment truncation in T-ALLs could not be evaluated. A smaller share of RUNX1-mutated T-ALLs had clonal TCR beta rearrangements (roughly 60%) than has been reported for T-ALL in general (over 80%).

The CDR3 contains 12 residues, cysteine and phenylalanine counted. This entry keeps only the CDR3 DNA: 36 bases, framed from base 1. Sequences SGHNT (CDR1) and YYREEE (CDR2) are obtained from the germline V gene (reference sequence). Trimming removed 4 bases from V and 6 bases from J; the gene matches leave 4 bases unexplained. The library was prepared using PCR. Instrument on record: Illumina MiSeq. TCR beta DJ and VDJ rearrangements were characterized by next generation amplicon sequencing. In the paper's pipeline: Clonal TCR beta rearrangements were identified by analyzing amplicon sequencing data with the Vidjil software. Two-tailed Fisher exact tests compared TCR beta rearrangement characteristics between RUNX1-mutated and wildtype groups. In TCRdb, the public reads were trimmed at Q25 with fastp and aligned with MiXCR, with productive beta chains retained. Each CDR3 protein appears once, grouped with its most common genes and DNA. TCRdb's processing, not the authors', yielded these V and J calls. The table for this sample lists 650 to 950 distinct CDR3 sequences; around 30% of them were counted only once. The ten largest make up more than 35% of the sample.

This clonotype was counted between two and nine times. Its antigen remains unidentified. No qualities accompany the bases; no much larger clone lies one base away. For oncotyping and quantification of minimal residual disease, T-ALL samples were taken at diagnosis from children and adults treated according to protocol. The sequence is built from TRBV5-4 and TRBJ2-7, with 7 bases in between that match TRBD2. Source material: blood. This TCR derives from a male donor with T-cell acute lymphoblastic leukemia. CDR3 protein: CASSKTSSEQYF. The DNA sequence follows: TGTGCCAGCAGCAAGACTAGCTCCGAGCAGTACTTC. The full variable domain, with segments outside the CDR3 supplied by the reference TRBV5-4 and TRBJ2-7 proteins, appears as ETGVTQSPTHLIKTRGQQVTLRCSSQSGHNTVSWYQQALGQGPQFIFQYYREEENGRGNFPPRFSGLQFPNYSSELNVNALELDDSALYLCASSKTSSEQYFGPGTRLTVT.